This entry features one T cell receptor (beta chain) sequence. The target antigen is unknown. Per germline, CDR1 SGHRS and CDR2 YFSETQ. The ends were cut back, 2 bases at V and 6 bases at J, with 9 bases in the middle. This CDR3 region has 13 residues. The CDR3 regions of TCR beta were amplified from RNA transcripts. In the first-round RT-PCR of the TCR CDR3, the HTBI primer set was used. TCRdb called the multiplex PCR reads again in MiXCR, with one record for every CDR3 protein. The sample comprises over 700,000 distinct CDR3 sequences, around a sixth of which are singletons, and roughly a sixth rests with the top ten. Aged 18 to 65, the patients had hyperthyroidism that was newly diagnosed and had lasted under 2 months. It was uncontrolled infection, other autoimmune disease, pregnancy or lactation that excluded patients. This entry comes from a study of T cells in Graves' hyperthyroidism and ophthalmopathy.

Findings and limits, study-wide: Blood also contained most expanded thyroid clonotypes above 0.001. Ophthalmopathy cases were set apart from stable hyperthyroidism by a 13 V-J model.

Sequenced input: blood. The chain employs TRBV5-1 and TRBJ2-1; no clear D gene. This receptor was taken from a woman between 50 and 59 years old with Graves' hyperthyroidism that later progressed to Graves' ophthalmopathy. The CDR3 DNA reads TGCGCCAGCAGCTTTAGGGCCCTCAATGAGCAGTTCTTC. This encodes CASSFRALNEQFF. Looking up the rest from reference TRBV5-1 and TRBJ2-1 gives the full variable domain: KAGVTQTPRYLIKTRGQQVTLSCSPISGHRSVSWYQQTPGQGLQFLFEYFSETQRNKGNFPGRFSGRQFSNSRSEMNVSTLELGDSALYLCASSFRALNEQFFGPGTRLTVL.